This T cell receptor beta chain was identified during a study of T cell changes during pregnancy in multiple sclerosis. Only in-frame clones appear in the TCRdb table, and some are missing; sequencing was by immunoSEQ multiplex PCR. The sample has about 53,000 clones; around 90% are singletons. This CDR3 is 13 amino acids long. Germline lookup yields CDR1 SNHLY and CDR2 FYNNEI. V was pared by 5 bases and J by 2 bases, with 9 bases between. The gene calls are TRBV2 and TRBJ1-2; D ambiguous. The sample consisted of CD4+ T cells from peripheral blood mononuclear cells, taken in the third trimester of pregnancy. The TCR sequence derives from a female donor with multiple sclerosis, enrolled in a pregnancy study. DNA for the CDR3: TGTGCCAGCAGTTTGGGAGGGAACTATGGCTACACCTTC. Residues: CASSLGGNYGYTF.